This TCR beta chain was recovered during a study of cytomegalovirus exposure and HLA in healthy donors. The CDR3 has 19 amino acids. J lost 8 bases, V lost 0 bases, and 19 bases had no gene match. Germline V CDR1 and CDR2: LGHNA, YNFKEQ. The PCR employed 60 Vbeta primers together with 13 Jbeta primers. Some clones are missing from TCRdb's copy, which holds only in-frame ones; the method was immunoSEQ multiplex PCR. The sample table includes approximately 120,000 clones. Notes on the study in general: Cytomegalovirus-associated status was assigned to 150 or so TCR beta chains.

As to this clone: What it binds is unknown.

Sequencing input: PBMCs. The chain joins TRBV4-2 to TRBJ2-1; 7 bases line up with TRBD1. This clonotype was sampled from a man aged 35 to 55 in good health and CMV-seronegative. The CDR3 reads CASSQDPPGPGQRTYEQFF. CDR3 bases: TGTGCCAGCAGCCAAGATCCCCCAGGCCCGGGACAGCGGACGTATGAGCAGTTCTTC.